The source of this TCR beta chain is a study of T-cell reconstitution after alpha-beta-depleted transplantation in children. Overall study results and limits: A year post-transplant, T-cell counts and diversity derived mostly from newly produced T cells. Elevated TCRbeta diversity at day 60 was traced, in some patients, to surviving recipient T cells and thymic progenitors.

This clonotype was seen many times. Its antigen is currently unknown. The CDR3 totals 13 residues. V lost 2 bases to trimming and J lost 1 base, with 5 bases between them. The germline V gene encodes CDR1 SSHAT and CDR2 FNYEAQ (reference sequence). Preparation of the TCRbeta library used unique molecular identifiers. TCRdb passed the PCR reads through MiXCR, listing each CDR3 protein once. The table shows about 870,000 distinct CDR3 sequences, with 15% to 20% occurring only once. This receptor was taken from a male patient between 10 and 17 years old who had a stem cell transplant for acute lymphoblastic leukemia, so the T cells may come from the graft donor. The sample in question was PBMCs, mostly from graft donor cells, obtained 360 days after TCRalphabeta/CD19-depleted stem cell transplant. V gene TRBV7-7 combines with J gene TRBJ1-1; D gene unclear. CDR3 DNA: TGTGCCAGCAGCTTACACAGGAACACTGAAGCTTTCTTT. This translates into CASSLHRNTEAFF.